A selection of T cell receptor beta chains follows, all from one sample in a study of response to subunit inactivated influenza vaccine. MiXCR, applied by TCRdb to the RT-PCR reads, yields one record per CDR3 protein. The sample lists hundreds of thousands of distinct CDR3 sequences, roughly 23% occurring once. This specimen consisted of CD4+ T cells sorted from PBMCs, obtained 5 days after vaccination. The receptor source for this set is a man aged 50 to 60 who received an inactivated influenza vaccine. CDR3s include the opening cysteine and the closing phenylalanine or tryptophan. The order of the fields is V gene, J gene, CDR3 protein.

TRBV7-2	TRBJ2-7	CASSPDPRLGGYEQYF
TRBV20-1	TRBJ2-7	CSAREGEGVYEQYF
TRBV12-3/TRBV12-4	TRBJ2-7	CASSKSGSYYEQYF
TRBV6-1	TRBJ2-2	CASSPGQGRAGELFF
TRBV28	TRBJ2-7	CASTRTGTYEQYF
TRBV2	TRBJ2-3	CASTSGSTDTQYF
TRBV10-3	TRBJ1-2	CAISEVLFAGQKDYGYTF
TRBV24-1	TRBJ2-1	CATSHSLNNEQFF
TRBV12-3/TRBV12-4	TRBJ2-2	CASSIRRANTGELFF
TRBV20-1	TRBJ2-1	CSALRLAGVIGNEQFF
TRBV10-2	TRBJ2-5	CASAHRGGFGETQYF
TRBV29-1	TRBJ2-2	CSVRLAPNTGELFF
TRBV12-3/TRBV12-4	TRBJ2-1	CASSHEQRGDEQFF
TRBV7-9	TRBJ2-1	CASSPLTSGGANEQFF
TRBV7-7	TRBJ2-1	CASSETGGPYNEQFF
TRBV10-3	TRBJ2-3	CAIRDRDIRTDTQYF
TRBV20-1	TRBJ2-1	CSARGRGTGIYNEQFF
TRBV12-3/TRBV12-4	TRBJ1-5	CASSLPLSNQPQHF
TRBV5-1	TRBJ1-1	CASSWGTGGTEAFF
TRBV29-1	TRBJ2-3	CSVDQGMDTQYF
TRBV4-2	TRBJ2-7	CASSSAVADGTYEQYF
TRBV7-2	TRBJ1-6	CASSLSEGLHYNSPLHF
TRBV9	TRBJ2-1	CASSTQGGASGRGAGIGEQFF
TRBV20-1	TRBJ2-3	CSARRLAGYGTDTQYF
TRBV20-1	TRBJ2-6	CSARDPAAGANVLTF
TRBV6-5	TRBJ1-2	CASSYSARRTGYTF
TRBV18	TRBJ2-3	CASSFGRADTQYF
TRBV5-1	TRBJ1-2	CASSTETGGHGYTF
TRBV20-1	TRBJ1-2	CSATERGPNYGYTF
TRBV9	TRBJ2-3	CASSVDGITDTQYF
TRBV4-3	TRBJ2-1	CASSHLAGEAFEQFF
TRBV20-1	TRBJ1-5	CSARAGPQSNQPQHF